Sequencing of this T cell receptor beta chain was carried out in a study of spatial heterogeneity in lung cancer. Overall study findings and caveats: Estimated coverage of tumor T cells was about 6.4% for alpha and 13% for beta chains. Higher tumor mutation counts went along with higher counts of expanded intratumoral alpha and beta TCRs.

About this clonotype itself: What it binds is not known.

The CDR3 contains 18 residues. V gave up 0 bases and J gave up 7 bases; unmatched junction bases: 13. Germline V gene lookup returns CDR1 MDHEN and CDR2 SYDVKM. One entry per CDR3 protein results from TCRdb running MiXCR on the 5' RACE reads. The table includes about 100,000 distinct CDR3 sequences, under 4.5% detected once. Time point reported: sample taken at primary tumor resection. Extraction of whole RNA from tumor, nontumor lung or frozen PBMC preceded unsorted sequencing. This sample comprised lung tumor tissue, obtained at surgery. The sequence came from a male donor with early-stage non-small cell lung cancer. The gene calls are TRBV28 and TRBJ2-4; 9 nucleotides agree with TRBD1. For the CDR3, the DNA is TGTGCCAGCAGTTTATGGCGGGACAGGGATGTGGGAAAGAACATTCAGTACTTC. Translated, it gives CASSLWRDRDVGKNIQYF.